Described below is a single TCR beta chain sequence and its context. Its antigen remains unidentified. The data belong to a study of post-analysis software for immune sequencing data. Study-level background: Relapsing-remitting, secondary progressive and progressive-relapsing courses of multiple sclerosis were included.

Study-level findings and limits: Among a few TRBV segments more frequent in patients than controls were TRBV5-6, TRBV5-1 and TRBV20-1. Compared with controls, patients showed significantly lower normalized Chao1 diversity. Pronounced co-clustering by F measure was evident among identically batched samples.

The germline V gene encodes CDR1 DFQATT and CDR2 SNEGSKA (reference sequence). The CDR3 has 15 residues. Trimming pared 2 bases from V and 5 bases from J, leaving 17 bases between. Every TCR beta cDNA library bore unique molecular identifiers. There were roughly 0.95 to 11 million T cells, and roughly 0.5 million cDNA molecules came from them. Via MiXCR, TCRdb re-called the PCR reads, giving one row per CDR3 protein. The sample shows about 820,000 distinct CDR3 sequences, roughly 58% of them seen only once. The specimen sequenced was blood. This sequence joins TRBV20-1 and TRBJ2-3, with D possibly TRBD2 on 6 matching bases. This sequence originates from a girl between 10 and 17 years old with multiple sclerosis. Here the CDR3 DNA reads TGCAGTGCTAGACCGCTAGCGTCTCTAAGAGATACGCAGTATTTT. Translating gives CSARPLASLRDTQYF.